This TCR beta chain was obtained from a study of shared T cell receptors in the human thymus (dated by TCRdb to the early 2020s). Turning to the overall study: The study examined how the human thymus generates shared, self-reactive T-cell receptor alpha chains.

Library construction relied on the immunoSEQ multiplex PCR assay. TCRdb re-hosts the immuneACCESS table, in-frame sequences only. Its copies lack some clones; in the studies checked, an unresolved V gene accounts for under half of them, and the cause for the rest is not known. Recorded for this sample are roughly 660,000 clones; 88% of them occurred a single time. About 0.01% of the sample goes to the ten largest clones. Taken from the germline V gene (reference sequence), the CDR1 and CDR2 loops are SGHNT and YYREEE. V lost 4 bases and J lost 1 base; the stretch between them is 18 bases long. The cysteine opens and the phenylalanine closes a CDR3 of 16 amino acids. Only the CDR3 part of the read is kept: 48 bases, read in frame from the first base. With respect to this clone: Which antigen it targets is not known. No quality values exist for individual bases; no much larger clone is one base distant.

These sequences were also reported in another study, on human thymus T cells. From that second study: Immunologically healthy infants undergoing open corrective cardiac surgery for congenital heart defects in Finland were used as donors. Thymus tissue was collected as surgical resects that were removed during corrective cardiac surgery. Usage of V and J gene segments appeared to be biased in both the thymic and the peripheral blood repertoires. According to the related research, thymic TCR repertoires were highly overlapping among unrelated individuals. The study characterized TCR alpha and beta repertoires from eight infant thymus samples and a few related peripheral blood samples. Donor ages ranged from about 6 to 244 days, and the cohort comprised five or six male and a couple of female infants. Thymocytes were freed from the tissue by mechanical means and kept at -70 degrees C as pellets of roughly 10-32 million cells. A QIAsymphony instrument was used to extract genomic DNA from frozen cell pellets. Using the immunoSEQ multiplex PCR assay, the TCRB and TCRAD loci were amplified from a standardized quantity of quality-controlled genomic DNA. Amplicons spanned the V(D)J region at a length sufficient to cover the CDR3 and identify V and J genes. Through the commercial immunoSEQ service, the amplicons were sequenced on an Illumina platform. Primer bias and sequencing errors were corrected as previously described, and TCRAD and TCRB were defined on the basis of the IMGT database. Analysis of the repertoires was done with immunoSEQ Analyzer 3.0 and VDJTools and included basic statistics, V/J segment usage, diversity estimates, rarefaction and pairwise overlap. Chao1, ChaoE, Efron-Thisted, Shannon and inverse Simpson indices were used to estimate diversity, which was also estimated on datasets down-sampled to the smallest sample. Repertoire overlap was determined by strict matching of CDR3 nucleotide sequence, V gene and J gene, and Jaccard-based multidimensional scaling clustering was applied. On average, thymus samples yielded about 730,000 unique TCRB clonotypes, whereas blood samples yielded around 84,000.

This receptor was obtained from a boy in the first two years of life with a congenital heart defect. Donor details come from another sample of the same person, matched by shared clones. Sequences were obtained from thymocytes. This chain joins TRBV5-4 to TRBJ2-7, and the D gene may be TRBD2, 6 bases matching. The CDR3 in this case is CASSLHGFGGSYEQYF. The nucleotide sequence is given as TGTGCCAGCAGCCTCCATGGATTCGGAGGGTCCTACGAGCAGTACTTC. Outside the CDR3, residues come from the reference TRBV5-4 and TRBJ2-7 proteins, so the full variable domain is: ETGVTQSPTHLIKTRGQQVTLRCSSQSGHNTVSWYQQALGQGPQFIFQYYREEENGRGNFPPRFSGLQFPNYSSELNVNALELDDSALYLCASSLHGFGGSYEQYFGPGTRLTVT.